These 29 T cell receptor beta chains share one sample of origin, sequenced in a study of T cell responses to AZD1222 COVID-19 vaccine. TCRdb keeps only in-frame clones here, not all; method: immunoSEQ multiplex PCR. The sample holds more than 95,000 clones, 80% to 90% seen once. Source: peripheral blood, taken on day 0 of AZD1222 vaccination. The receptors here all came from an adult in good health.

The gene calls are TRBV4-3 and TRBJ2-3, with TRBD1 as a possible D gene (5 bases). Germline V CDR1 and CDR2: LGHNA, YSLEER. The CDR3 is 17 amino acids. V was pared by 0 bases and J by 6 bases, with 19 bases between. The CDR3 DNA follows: TGCGCCAGCAGCCAAGAAGGTCCCGGACATTTGCAGGATACGCAGTATTTT. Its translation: CASSQEGPGHLQDTQYF.

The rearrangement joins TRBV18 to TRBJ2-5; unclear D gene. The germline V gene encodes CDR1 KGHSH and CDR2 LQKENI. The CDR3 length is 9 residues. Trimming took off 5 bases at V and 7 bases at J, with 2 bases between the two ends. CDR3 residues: CASSVTQYF. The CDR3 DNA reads TGTGCCAGCTCAGTGACCCAGTACTTC.

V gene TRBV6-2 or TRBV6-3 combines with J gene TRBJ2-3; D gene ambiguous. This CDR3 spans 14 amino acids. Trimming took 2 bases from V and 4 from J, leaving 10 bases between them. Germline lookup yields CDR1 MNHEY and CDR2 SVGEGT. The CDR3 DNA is TGTGCCAGCAGTTACCCCGACTCGGCAGATACGCAGTATTTT. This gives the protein CASSYPDSADTQYF.

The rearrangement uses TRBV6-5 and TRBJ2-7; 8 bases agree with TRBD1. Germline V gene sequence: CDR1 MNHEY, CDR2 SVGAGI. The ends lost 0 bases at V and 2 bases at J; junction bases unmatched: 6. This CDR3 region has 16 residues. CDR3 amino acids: CASSYSNYRGTYEQYF. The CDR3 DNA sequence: TGTGCCAGCAGTTACTCGAATTACAGGGGGACCTACGAGCAGTACTTC.

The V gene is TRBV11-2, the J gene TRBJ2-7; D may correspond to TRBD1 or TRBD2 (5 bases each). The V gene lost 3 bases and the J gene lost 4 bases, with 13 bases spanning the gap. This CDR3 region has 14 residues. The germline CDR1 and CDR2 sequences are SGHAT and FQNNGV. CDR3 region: CASSFFGTVYEQYF. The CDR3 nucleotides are TGTGCCAGCAGCTTTTTTGGGACGGTTTACGAGCAGTACTTC. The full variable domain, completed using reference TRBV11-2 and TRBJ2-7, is EAGVAQSPRYKIIEKRQSVAFWCNPISGHATLYWYQQILGQGPKLLIQFQNNGVVDDSQLPKDRFSAERLKGVDSTLKIQPAKLEDSAVYLCASSFFGTVYEQYFGPGTRLTVT.

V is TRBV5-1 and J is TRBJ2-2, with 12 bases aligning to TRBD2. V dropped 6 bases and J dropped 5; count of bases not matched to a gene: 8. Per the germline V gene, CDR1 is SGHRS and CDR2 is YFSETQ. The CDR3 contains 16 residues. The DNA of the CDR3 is TGCGCCAGCAAAAAACTAGCGGGAGGAGGGACCGGGGAGCTGTTTTTT. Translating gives CASKKLAGGGTGELFF.

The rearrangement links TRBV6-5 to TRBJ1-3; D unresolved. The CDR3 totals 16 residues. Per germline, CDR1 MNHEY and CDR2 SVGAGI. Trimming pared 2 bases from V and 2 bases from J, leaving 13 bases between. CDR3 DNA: TGTGCCAGCAGTTACGACCGATGGGCCACTGGAAACACCATATATTTT. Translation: CASSYDRWATGNTIYF.

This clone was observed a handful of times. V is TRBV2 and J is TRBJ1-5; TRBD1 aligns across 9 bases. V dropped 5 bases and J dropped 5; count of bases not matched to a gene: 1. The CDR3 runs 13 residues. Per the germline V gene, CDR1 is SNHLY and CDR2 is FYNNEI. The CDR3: CASSRDRDQPQHF. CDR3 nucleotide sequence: TGTGCCAGCAGTCGGGACAGGGATCAGCCCCAGCATTTT.

CDR3 protein: CASISGSNQPQHF. In nucleotides, the CDR3 is TGTGCCAGTATCTCCGGGAGCAATCAGCCCCAGCATTTT. V usage is TRBV19 and J usage is TRBJ1-5; no firm D call. CDR3 size: 13 residues. CDR1 LNHDA and CDR2 SQIVND come from the germline V gene (reference sequence). V was trimmed by 7 bases and J by 1 base, leaving 8 bases between them.

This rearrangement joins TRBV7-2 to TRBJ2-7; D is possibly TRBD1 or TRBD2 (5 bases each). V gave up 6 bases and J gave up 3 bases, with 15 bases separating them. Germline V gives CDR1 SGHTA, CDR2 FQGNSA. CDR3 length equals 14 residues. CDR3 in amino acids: CASRLRDGYYEQYF. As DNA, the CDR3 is TGTGCCAGCAGACTCCGGGACGGCTACTACGAGCAGTACTTC.

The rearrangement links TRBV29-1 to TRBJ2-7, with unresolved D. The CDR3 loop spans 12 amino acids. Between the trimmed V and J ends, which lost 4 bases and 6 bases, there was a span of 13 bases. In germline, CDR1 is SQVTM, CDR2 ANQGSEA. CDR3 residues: CSVAYKQSEQYF. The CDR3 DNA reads TGCAGCGTTGCGTATAAGCAGAGCGAGCAGTACTTC.

The CDR3 spells CASSPRGGEYEQYF. The CDR3 DNA is TGTGCCAGCTCACCACGGGGAGGGGAATACGAGCAGTACTTC. The genes are TRBV18 and TRBJ2-7, with 7 positions matching TRBD2. This CDR3 is 14 amino acids long. V shed 1 base and J 4 bases; nucleotides not matched to a gene: 4. Germline assignment: CDR1 KGHSH and CDR2 LQKENI.

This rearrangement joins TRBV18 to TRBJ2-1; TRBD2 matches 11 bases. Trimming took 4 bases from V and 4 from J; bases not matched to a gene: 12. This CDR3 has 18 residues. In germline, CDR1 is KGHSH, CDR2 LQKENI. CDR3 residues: CASSLLPITSGGYNEQFF. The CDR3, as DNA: TGTGCCAGCTCACTGCTACCTATAACTAGCGGGGGTTACAATGAGCAGTTCTTC. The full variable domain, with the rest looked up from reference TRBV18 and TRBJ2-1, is NAGVMQNPRHLVRRRGQEARLRCSPMKGHSHVYWYRQLPEEGLKFMVYLQKENIIDESGMPKERFSAEFPKEGPSILRIQQVVRGDSAAYFCASSLLPITSGGYNEQFFGPGTRLTVL.

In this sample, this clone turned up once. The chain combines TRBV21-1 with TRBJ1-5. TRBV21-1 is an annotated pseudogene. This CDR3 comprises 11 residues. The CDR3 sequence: CASIYEKPQHF. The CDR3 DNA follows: TGTGCCAGCATTTACGAGAAGCCCCAGCATTTT.

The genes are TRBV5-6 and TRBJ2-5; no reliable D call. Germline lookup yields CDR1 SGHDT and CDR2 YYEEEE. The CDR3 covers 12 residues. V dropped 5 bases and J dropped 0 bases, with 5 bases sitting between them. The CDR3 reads CASRRYQETQYF. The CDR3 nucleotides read TGTGCCAGCAGAAGATACCAAGAGACCCAGTACTTC.

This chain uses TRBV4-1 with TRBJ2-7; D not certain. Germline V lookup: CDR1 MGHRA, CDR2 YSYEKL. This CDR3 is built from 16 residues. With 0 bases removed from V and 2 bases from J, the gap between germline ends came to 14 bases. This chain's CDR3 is CASSQDYLIVPYEQYF. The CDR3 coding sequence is TGCGCCAGCAGCCAAGATTATTTGATAGTCCCCTACGAGCAGTACTTC.

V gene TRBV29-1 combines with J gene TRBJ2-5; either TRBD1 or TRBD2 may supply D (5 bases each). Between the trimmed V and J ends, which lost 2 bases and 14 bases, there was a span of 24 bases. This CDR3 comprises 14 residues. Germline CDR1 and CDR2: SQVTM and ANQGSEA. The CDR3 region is CSVEPESDQGRPYF. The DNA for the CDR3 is TGCAGCGTTGAACCTGAGAGTGATCAGGGACGGCCCTACTTC.

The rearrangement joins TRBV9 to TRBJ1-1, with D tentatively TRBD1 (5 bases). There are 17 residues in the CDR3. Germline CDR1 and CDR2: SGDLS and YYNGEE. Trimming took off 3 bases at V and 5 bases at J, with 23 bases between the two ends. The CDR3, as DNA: TGTGCCAGCAGCGCCTCTTCTATGGAGAATGGGGGAACTGAAGCTTTCTTT. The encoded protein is CASSASSMENGGTEAFF. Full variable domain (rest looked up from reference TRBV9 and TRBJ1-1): DSGVTQTPKHLITATGQRVTLRCSPRSGDLSVYWYQQSLDQGLQFLIQYYNGEERAKGNILERFSAQQFPDLHSELNLSSLELGDSALYFCASSASSMENGGTEAFFGQGTRLTVV.

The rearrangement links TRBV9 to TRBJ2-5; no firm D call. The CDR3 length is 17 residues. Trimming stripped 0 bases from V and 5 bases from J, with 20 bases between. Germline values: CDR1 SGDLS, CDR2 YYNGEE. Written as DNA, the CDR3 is TGTGCCAGCAGCGTAGCTGAAGGACCCGCTTCAACGGAGACCCAGTACTTC. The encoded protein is CASSVAEGPASTETQYF. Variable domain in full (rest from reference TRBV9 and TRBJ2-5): DSGVTQTPKHLITATGQRVTLRCSPRSGDLSVYWYQQSLDQGLQFLIQYYNGEERAKGNILERFSAQQFPDLHSELNLSSLELGDSALYFCASSVAEGPASTETQYFGPGTRLLVL.

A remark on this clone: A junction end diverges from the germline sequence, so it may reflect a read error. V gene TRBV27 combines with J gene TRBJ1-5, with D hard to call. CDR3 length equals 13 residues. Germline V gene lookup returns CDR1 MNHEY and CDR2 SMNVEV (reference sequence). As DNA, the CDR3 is TGTGCCAGCAGGTTATATAGCAATCAGCCCCAGCATTTT. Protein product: CASRLYSNQPQHF.

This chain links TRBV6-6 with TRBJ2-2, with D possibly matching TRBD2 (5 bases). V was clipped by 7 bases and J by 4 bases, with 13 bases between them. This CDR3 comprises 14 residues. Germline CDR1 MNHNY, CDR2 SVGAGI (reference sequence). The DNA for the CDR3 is TGTGCCAGCACGACTACCCCGTCCACCGGGGAGCTGTTTTTT. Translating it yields CASTTTPSTGELFF.

This chain's CDR3 is CASSLGLAGVNTEAFF. DNA for the CDR3: TGCGCCAGCAGCTTGGGGTTGGCCGGGGTAAACACTGAAGCTTTCTTT. V usage is TRBV5-1 and J usage is TRBJ1-1, with D unresolved. The CDR3 covers 16 residues. Germline V gene sequence: CDR1 SGHRS, CDR2 YFSETQ. V was cut by 0 bases and J by 2 bases, with 14 bases left in between. Supplemented by reference TRBV5-1 and TRBJ1-1, the full variable domain reads KAGVTQTPRYLIKTRGQQVTLSCSPISGHRSVSWYQQTPGQGLQFLFEYFSETQRNKGNFPGRFSGRQFSNSRSEMNVSTLELGDSALYLCASSLGLAGVNTEAFFGQGTRLTVV.

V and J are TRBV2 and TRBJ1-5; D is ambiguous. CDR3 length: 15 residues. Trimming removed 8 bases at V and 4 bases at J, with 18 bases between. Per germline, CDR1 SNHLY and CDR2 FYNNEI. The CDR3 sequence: CASSRDTVLNQPQHF. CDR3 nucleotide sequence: TGTGCCAGCTCGCGGGATACGGTCCTGAATCAGCCCCAGCATTTT.

The CDR3 DNA reads TGTGCCAGTAGTAATCGTGCGACAGGGGATAACTATGGCTACACCTTC. It yields the protein CASSNRATGDNYGYTF. This chain connects TRBV19 to TRBJ1-2; 8 nucleotides match TRBD1. The ends lost 4 bases at V and 1 base at J; junction bases unmatched: 8. Germline V lookup: CDR1 LNHDA, CDR2 SQIVND (reference sequence). This CDR3 spans 16 amino acids.

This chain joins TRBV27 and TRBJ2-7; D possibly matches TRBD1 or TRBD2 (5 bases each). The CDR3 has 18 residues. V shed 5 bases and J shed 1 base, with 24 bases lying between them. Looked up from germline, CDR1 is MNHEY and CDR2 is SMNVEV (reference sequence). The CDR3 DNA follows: TGTGCCAGCAGTCGCCTGACCTCGGGACCCAAAAGGTCCTACGAGCAGTACTTC. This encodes CASSRLTSGPKRSYEQYF.

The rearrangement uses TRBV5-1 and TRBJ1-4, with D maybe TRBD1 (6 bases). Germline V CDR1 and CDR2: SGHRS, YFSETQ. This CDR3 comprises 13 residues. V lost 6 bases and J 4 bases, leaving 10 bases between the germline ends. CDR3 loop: CASKTGGNEKLFF. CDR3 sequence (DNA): TGCGCCAGCAAGACAGGAGGTAATGAAAAACTGTTTTTT.

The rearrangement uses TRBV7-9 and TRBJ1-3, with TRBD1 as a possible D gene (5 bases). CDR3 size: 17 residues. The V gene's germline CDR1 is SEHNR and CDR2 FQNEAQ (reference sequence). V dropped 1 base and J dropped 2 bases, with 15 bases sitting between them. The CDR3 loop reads CASSLGRPGAPGNTIYF. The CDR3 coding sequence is TGTGCCAGCAGCTTAGGCAGGCCCGGGGCGCCTGGAAACACCATATATTTT.

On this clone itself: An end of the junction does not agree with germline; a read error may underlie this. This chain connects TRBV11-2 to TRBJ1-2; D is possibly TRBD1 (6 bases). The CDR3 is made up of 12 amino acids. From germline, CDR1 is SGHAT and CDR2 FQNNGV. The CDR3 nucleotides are TGTGCCAGCAGCTTAGGCGGACAGAGCTTAGTTTTC. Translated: CASSLGGQSLVF.

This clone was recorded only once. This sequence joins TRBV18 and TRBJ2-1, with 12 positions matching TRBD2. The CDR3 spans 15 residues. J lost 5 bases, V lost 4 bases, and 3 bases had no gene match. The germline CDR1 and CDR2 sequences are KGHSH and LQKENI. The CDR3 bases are TGTGCCAGCTCACTACTAGCGGGGGGCCACAATGAGCAGTTCTTC. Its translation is CASSLLAGGHNEQFF.